This T cell receptor (beta chain) was recorded in a study of long-term antiretroviral therapy in people with HIV. Germline assignment: CDR1 SGHRS and CDR2 YFSETQ. Trimming cost V 4 bases and J 12 bases, with 20 bases left between them. This CDR3 comprises 14 residues. Sequencing used immunoSEQ v3.0 at survey level. Using immunoSEQ multiplex PCR, the repertoire was profiled, and TCRdb retains in-frame clones only, with some absent. The table lists 25,000 to 40,000 clones, roughly 97% of them singletons, with 1.5% to 2% in the top ten. Material: unsorted PBMCs, obtained 7.6 years after starting antiretroviral therapy. This chain uses TRBV5-1 with TRBJ2-1; no reliable D call. The clonotype originates from a man aged 25-45 years with HIV. The CDR3 spells CASSPDELRRVQFF. CDR3 in DNA: TGCGCCAGCAGCCCCGACGAACTTAGAAGGGTGCAGTTCTTC.